The rows below give T cell receptor beta chains drawn from one sample of a study of radiation and T cells in renal cell carcinoma. Produced via immunoSEQ multiplex PCR; TCRdb's table is partial and in-frame only. The top ten hold more than 45% of the sample, which has about 5,200 clones, about 60% seen once. The sample in question was tumor tissue, obtained from a patient whose treatment included radiotherapy and nephrectomy. Receptors were obtained from a man in his sixties with renal cell carcinoma. Each CDR3 is given with its conserved first and last residue. The D gene is left open where the match is weak. Size tells how often a clone was seen (once, few, many) or the class of an expanded clone, and some rows leave it out.

CDR3nt	CDR3aa	v_gene	j_gene	abundance	d_gene	len
TGTGCCAGCAGCTCCGGACAGGCCGGCGATCAGCCCCAGCATTTT	CASSSGQAGDQPQHF	TRBV11-2	TRBJ1-5	few	TRBD1	15
TGTGCCAGCAGTTTAGGGCCGGAAGCTTTCTTT	CASSLGPEAFF	TRBV6-5	TRBJ1-1	NA	NA	11
TGTGCCAGCAGCTTCCCTGACAGGGGTGGCTACACCTTC	CASSFPDRGGYTF	TRBV5-4	TRBJ1-2	NA	TRBD1	13
TGTGCCAGCAGCTTAGCCTCCTCCTACGAGCAGTACTTC	CASSLASSYEQYF	TRBV5-8	TRBJ2-7	NA	NA	13
TGTGCCAGCAGTGTTCCGGGGGGCTCGGGATACGAGCAGTACTTC	CASSVPGGSGYEQYF	TRBV2	TRBJ2-7	few	NA	15
TGTGCCAGTAGTATAGGGGGGACAGGGAATCAAGAGACCCAGTACTTC	CASSIGGTGNQETQYF	TRBV19	TRBJ2-5	NA	TRBD1	16
TGCAGCGTTGTCTTAGCGGGAGAAACCTTGGGTGGGGCCAACGTCCTGACTTTC	CSVVLAGETLGGANVLTF	TRBV29-1	TRBJ2-6	NA	TRBD2	18
TGTGCCAGTAGTATGGGACTAGCGGGAGATACGCAGTATTTT	CASSMGLAGDTQYF	TRBV19	TRBJ2-3	NA	TRBD2	14
TGTGCCAGCTCGGCCGGGACAACCAAAAACATTCAGTACTTC	CASSAGTTKNIQYF	TRBV6-5	TRBJ2-4	NA	NA	14
TGTGCCAGCAGCTTAGGTTCGGGAAACTATGGCTACACCTTC	CASSLGSGNYGYTF	TRBV11-2	TRBJ1-2	NA	NA	14
TGTGCCAGCACCCGGGGGTTTACAGGGTTCTACGAGCAGTACTTC	CASTRGFTGFYEQYF	TRBV27	TRBJ2-7	NA	NA	15
TGTGCCAGCTCACCACCACAGGGGAGGAAGGACACTGAAGCTTTCTTT	CASSPPQGRKDTEAFF	TRBV18	TRBJ1-1	NA	TRBD1	16
TGCGCCAGCAGCCAAATGACAGGGGGTCAGTACTATGGCTACACCTTC	CASSQMTGGQYYGYTF	TRBV4-3	TRBJ1-2	medium-sized	TRBD1	16
TGTGCCAGCAGCTTCATCAGTGGTGCCGGCTCCTACAATGAGCAGTTCTTC	CASSFISGAGSYNEQFF	TRBV11-2	TRBJ2-1	medium-sized	NA	17
TGTGCCTGGAGACAGGGCGTCTCCTACGAGCAGTACTTC	CAWRQGVSYEQYF	TRBV30	TRBJ2-7	NA	NA	13
TGTGCCAGCAGCTTGGGGGTAGGGCAGGTCAATCAGCCCCAGCATTTT	CASSLGVGQVNQPQHF	TRBV5-5	TRBJ1-5	hyperexpanded	NA	16
TGTGCCAGCAGTCACGTGCTTGACCGTGGCGAGCAGTACTTC	CASSHVLDRGEQYF	TRBV7-9	TRBJ2-7	few	NA	14
TGTGCCAGCAGCCAAGAACGGACTAACTATGGCTACACCTTC	CASSQERTNYGYTF	TRBV5-5	TRBJ1-2	once	NA	14
TGTGCCAGCAAAGTGCAGGACAGCTTTTATGATTCACCCCTCCACTTT	CASKVQDSFYDSPLHF	TRBV2	TRBJ1-6	NA	NA	16
TGTGCCAGCAGTGAATATTGGTGGGGGGCGTCTAATGAAAAACTGTTTTTT	CASSEYWWGASNEKLFF	TRBV25-1	TRBJ1-4	NA	NA	17
TGTGCCAGCAGGGGGGGAGCGGGAGACTACAATGAGCAGTTCTTC	CASRGGAGDYNEQFF	TRBV6-1	TRBJ2-1	NA	TRBD2	15
TGTGCCAGCAGCGTAGGGACCGGGGCGGGAAACACCATATATTTT	CASSVGTGAGNTIYF	TRBV9	TRBJ1-3	NA	NA	15
TGTGCCAGCAGCTTGTCGCGGGATTTTCTTAATGGCTACACCTTC	CASSLSRDFLNGYTF	TRBV11-2	TRBJ1-2	NA	NA	15
TGTGCCAGCAGCGGACAGAGCAATCAGCCCCAGCATTTT	CASSGQSNQPQHF	TRBV6-6	TRBJ1-5	NA	NA	13
TGTGCCTGGACTCGTTTCGACAGGAACGTCGGTGACTACACCTTC	CAWTRFDRNVGDYTF	TRBV30	TRBJ1-2	NA	NA	15
TGTGCCATCAGGACAGGCCTTGACTACGAGCAGTACTTC	CAIRTGLDYEQYF	TRBV10-3	TRBJ2-7	NA	NA	13
TGCGCCAGCAGCTTGGGGAGTCTAGCGAGCTACGAGCAGTACTTC	CASSLGSLASYEQYF	TRBV5-1	TRBJ2-7	NA	NA	15